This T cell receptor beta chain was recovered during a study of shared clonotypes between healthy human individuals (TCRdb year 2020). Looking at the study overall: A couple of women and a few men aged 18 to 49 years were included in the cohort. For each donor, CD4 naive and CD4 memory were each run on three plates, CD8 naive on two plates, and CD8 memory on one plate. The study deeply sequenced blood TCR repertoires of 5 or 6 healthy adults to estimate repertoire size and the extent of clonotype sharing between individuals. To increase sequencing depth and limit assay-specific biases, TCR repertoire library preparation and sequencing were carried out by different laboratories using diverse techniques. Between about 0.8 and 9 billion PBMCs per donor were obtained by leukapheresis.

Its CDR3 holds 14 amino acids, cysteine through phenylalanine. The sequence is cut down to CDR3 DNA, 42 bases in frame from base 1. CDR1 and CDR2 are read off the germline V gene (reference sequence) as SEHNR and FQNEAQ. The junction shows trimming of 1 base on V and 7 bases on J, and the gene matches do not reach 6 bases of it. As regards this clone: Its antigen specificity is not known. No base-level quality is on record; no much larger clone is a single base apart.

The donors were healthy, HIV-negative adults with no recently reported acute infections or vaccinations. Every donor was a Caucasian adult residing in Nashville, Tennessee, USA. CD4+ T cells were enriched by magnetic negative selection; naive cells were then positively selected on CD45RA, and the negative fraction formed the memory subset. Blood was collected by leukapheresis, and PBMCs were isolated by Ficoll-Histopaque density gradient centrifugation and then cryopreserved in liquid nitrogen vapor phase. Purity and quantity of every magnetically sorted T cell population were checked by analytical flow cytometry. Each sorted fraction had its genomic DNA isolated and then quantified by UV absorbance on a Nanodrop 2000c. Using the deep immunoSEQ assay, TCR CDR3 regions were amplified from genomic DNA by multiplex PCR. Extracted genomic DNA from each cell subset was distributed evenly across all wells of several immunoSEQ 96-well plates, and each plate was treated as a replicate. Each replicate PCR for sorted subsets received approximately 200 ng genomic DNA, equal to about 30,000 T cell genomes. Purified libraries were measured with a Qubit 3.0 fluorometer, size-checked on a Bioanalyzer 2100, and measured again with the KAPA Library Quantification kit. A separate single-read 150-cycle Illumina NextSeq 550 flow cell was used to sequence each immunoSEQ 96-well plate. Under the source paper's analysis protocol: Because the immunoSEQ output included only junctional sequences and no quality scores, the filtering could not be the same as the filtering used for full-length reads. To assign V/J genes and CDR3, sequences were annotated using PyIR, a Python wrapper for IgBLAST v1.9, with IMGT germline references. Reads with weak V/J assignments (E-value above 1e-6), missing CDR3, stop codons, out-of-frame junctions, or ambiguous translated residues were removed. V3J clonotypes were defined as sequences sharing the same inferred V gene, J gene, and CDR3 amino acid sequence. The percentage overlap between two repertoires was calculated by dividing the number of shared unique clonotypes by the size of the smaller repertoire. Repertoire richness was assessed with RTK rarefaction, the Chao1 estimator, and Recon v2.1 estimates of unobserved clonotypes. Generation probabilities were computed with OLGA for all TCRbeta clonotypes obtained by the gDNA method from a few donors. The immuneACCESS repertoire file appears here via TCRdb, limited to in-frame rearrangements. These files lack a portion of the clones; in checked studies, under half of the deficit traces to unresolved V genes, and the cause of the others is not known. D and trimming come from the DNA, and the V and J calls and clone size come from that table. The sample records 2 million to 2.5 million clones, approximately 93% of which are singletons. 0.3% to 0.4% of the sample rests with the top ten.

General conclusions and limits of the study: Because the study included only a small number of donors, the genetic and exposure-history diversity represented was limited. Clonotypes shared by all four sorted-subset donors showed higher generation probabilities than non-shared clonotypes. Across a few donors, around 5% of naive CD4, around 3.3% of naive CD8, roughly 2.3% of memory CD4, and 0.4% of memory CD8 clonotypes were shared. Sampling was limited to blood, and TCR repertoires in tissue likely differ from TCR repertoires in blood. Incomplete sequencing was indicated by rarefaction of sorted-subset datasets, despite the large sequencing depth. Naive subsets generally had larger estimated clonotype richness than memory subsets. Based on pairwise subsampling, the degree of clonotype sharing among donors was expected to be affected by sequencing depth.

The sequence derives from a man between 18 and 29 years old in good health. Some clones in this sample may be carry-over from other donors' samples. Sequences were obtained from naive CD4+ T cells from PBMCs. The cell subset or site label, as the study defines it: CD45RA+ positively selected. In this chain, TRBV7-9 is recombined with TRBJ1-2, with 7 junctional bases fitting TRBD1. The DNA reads TGTGCCAGCAGCTTAGGGACAGGCTCGGGTGGCTACACCTTC. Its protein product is CASSLGTGSGGYTF.